The 30 T cell receptor beta chains below were found in one sample sequenced in a study of T-cell reconstitution after alpha-beta-depleted transplantation in children. Construction of the TCRbeta library involved unique molecular identifiers. TCRdb reanalysed the PCR reads using MiXCR and keeps one entry per CDR3 protein. The sample includes a few hundred thousand distinct CDR3 sequences, about 8.8% of them seen just once. The specimen was PBMCs from the stem cell graft donor, collected from the stem cell graft. Every receptor here comes from a human donor who donated a stem cell graft to a child with SCID.

This clonotype was recorded at least ten times. J is TRBJ2-5 and V is TRBV5-1; no clear D gene. CDR3 size: 12 residues. Per the germline V gene, CDR1 is SGHRS and CDR2 is YFSETQ. The V end lost 7 bases, the J end lost 2 bases, and 9 bases lay between the germline ends. DNA for the CDR3: TGCGCCAGCGGGCAGATTCAAGAGACCCAGTACTTC. It yields the protein CASGQIQETQYF.

This clonotype was counted at least ten times. The chain joins TRBV27 to TRBJ1-2; the D gene is possibly TRBD1 (6 bases). Germline CDR1 and CDR2: MNHEY and SMNVEV (reference sequence). The CDR3 has 16 amino acids. Between the trimmed V and J ends, which lost 2 bases and 2 bases, there was a span of 15 bases. The CDR3 here is CASSLRRRGGNYGYTF. DNA for the CDR3: TGTGCCAGCAGTTTACGCAGAAGGGGGGGGAACTATGGCTACACCTTC.

This clonotype was seen repeatedly, ten times or more. V and J are TRBV5-1 and TRBJ2-2, with TRBD1 identical over 7 bases. CDR1 SGHRS and CDR2 YFSETQ come from the germline V gene. With 6 bases clipped from V and 3 bases from J, the junction kept 11 bases outside the gene matches. CDR3 length: 16 residues. CDR3 DNA: TGCGCCAGCAACAAACAGGGGAGCCTTGACACCGGGGAGCTGTTTTTT. Protein: CASNKQGSLDTGELFF.

This clonotype was counted ten times or more. The chain combines TRBV20-1 with TRBJ1-4, with D hard to call. The V and J ends lost 3 bases and 0 bases respectively, with 5 bases between them. The CDR3 consists of 13 residues. Germline-derived CDR1 and CDR2 are DFQATT and SNEGSKA (reference sequence). The CDR3 loop is CSARRTTNEKLFF. The DNA of the CDR3 is TGCAGTGCTAGGAGGACAACTAATGAAAAACTGTTTTTT.

This clonotype was found many times. The V call is TRBV11-1, the J call TRBJ1-6; perhaps TRBD1 as D (5 bases). The CDR3 is 15 residues long. Germline-derived CDR1 and CDR2 are SGHAT and FQDESV (reference sequence). V was cut by 7 bases and J by 6 bases, with 16 bases left in between. CDR3 in DNA: TGTGCCAGCACCGAACGACAGTCCCTTAATTCACCCCTCCACTTT. Its translation is CASTERQSLNSPLHF.

This clonotype has at least ten counts. The rearrangement links TRBV12-3 or TRBV12-4 to TRBJ1-4, with D unresolved. This CDR3 region has 15 residues. V gave up 6 bases and J gave up 0 bases, with 11 bases separating them. The chain's CDR3 is CASRPSGATNEKLFF. Here the CDR3 DNA reads TGTGCCAGCAGACCCTCGGGTGCAACTAATGAAAAACTGTTTTTT.

Concerning this clonotype: A much larger clone lies a single base off, so this may be a read error. The CDR3 is CASSLRALNYGYTF. The CDR3 region has the DNA TGTGCCAGCAGCCTGAGGGCCCTTAACTATGGCTACACCTTC. The gene calls are TRBV4-2 and TRBJ1-2; no firm D call. Looked up from germline, CDR1 is LGHNA and CDR2 is YNFKEQ. The V end was cut by 4 bases, the J end by 1 base, with 10 bases between. The CDR3 is made up of 14 amino acids.

This clonotype was recorded many times. The V and J genes are TRBV19 and TRBJ2-5; D is unresolved. From germline, CDR1 is LNHDA and CDR2 SQIVND (reference sequence). This CDR3 region has 13 residues. Trimming removed 1 base from V and 3 bases from J, with 6 bases in between. CDR3 DNA sequence: TGTGCCAGTAGTATAGGGGCAGAAGAGACCCAGTACTTC. The encoded protein is CASSIGAEETQYF.

J is TRBJ1-1 and V is TRBV3-1; tentatively, D is TRBD1 (6 bases). From germline, CDR1 is LGHDT and CDR2 YNNKEL (reference sequence). This CDR3 has 15 amino acids. V was trimmed by 4 bases and J by 6 bases, leaving 18 bases between them. CDR3 coding DNA: TGTGCCAGCAGCCCGCCTGTGGGGGGACACGCTGAAGCTTTCTTT. Amino acid sequence: CASSPPVGGHAEAFF.

This clonotype was recorded at least ten times. The chain recombines TRBV20-1 with TRBJ2-2, with a tentative D call TRBD1 (6 bases). Trimming took off 0 bases at V and 3 bases at J, with 14 bases between the two ends. CDR3 length: 16 residues. CDR1 and CDR2 from the germline V gene are DFQATT and SNEGSKA (reference sequence). The CDR3 here is CSARDLRGQDTGELFF. Here the CDR3 DNA reads TGCAGTGCTAGAGACCTCCGGGGACAAGACACCGGGGAGCTGTTTTTT.

There are many counts of this clonotype. The chain recombines TRBV29-1 with TRBJ2-7; D is unresolved. Trimming removed 7 bases from V and 0 bases from J, with 13 bases in between. Germline CDR1 and CDR2: SQVTM and ANQGSEA. The CDR3 runs 13 residues. CDR3 coding DNA: TGCAGCGCATTCACAGTGACCTCCTACGAGCAGTACTTC. Its translation is CSAFTVTSYEQYF.

This clonotype was found many times. The chain uses TRBV7-6 and TRBJ2-1; possible D gene TRBD1, 6 bases. CDR1 SGHVS and CDR2 FNYEAQ come from the germline V gene. V lost 1 base, J lost 0 bases, and 10 bases lay in between. The CDR3 sequence is 16 residues long. CDR3: CASSLELRGSYNEQFF. CDR3 bases: TGTGCCAGCAGCTTAGAGCTCAGGGGCTCCTACAATGAGCAGTTCTTC.

Ten or more counts support this clonotype. The chain employs TRBV5-1 and TRBJ2-3; TRBD2 matches 8 bases. The CDR3 has 18 amino acids. The germline CDR1 and CDR2 sequences are SGHRS and YFSETQ. V lost 0 bases, J lost 6 bases, and 15 bases stayed unmatched. This chain's CDR3 is CASSLAGRGGFRGDTQYF. As DNA, the CDR3 is TGCGCCAGCAGCTTGGCCGGGCGCGGGGGGTTCCGAGGGGATACGCAGTATTTT.

This clonotype came up many times. The V and J genes are TRBV3-1 and TRBJ2-3; no definite D call. The V end lost 3 bases, the J end lost 2 bases, and 12 bases lay between the germline ends. There are 15 residues in the CDR3. CDR1 and CDR2 (germline): LGHDT, YNNKEL (reference sequence). In DNA form, the CDR3 reads TGTGCCAGCAGCCAGCAGAAGGGAAACACAGATACGCAGTATTTT. This sequence encodes CASSQQKGNTDTQYF.

The chain joins TRBV18 to TRBJ2-7; D might be TRBD1 (7 bases). V dropped 5 bases and J dropped 3 bases, with 17 bases sitting between them. Per germline, CDR1 KGHSH and CDR2 LQKENI. This CDR3 is 15 amino acids long. The CDR3 is CASSFSQGGIYEQYF. CDR3 sequence (DNA): TGTGCCAGCTCATTCTCGCAGGGGGGAATCTACGAGCAGTACTTC.

This clonotype appeared a few times. At one boundary the junction diverges from the germline segment, which might be a read error. The gene calls are TRBV20-1 and TRBJ2-7, with TRBD2 as a possible D gene (6 bases). The CDR3 runs 18 residues. CDR1 and CDR2 (germline): DFQATT, SNEGSKA (reference sequence). CDR3 DNA sequence: TGCTGTGCTACACCCTTTGATCAGGGAGGATTGTCCACTCGCGAGCAGTACTTC. Translating gives CCATPFDQGGLSTREQYF.

This clonotype was counted at least ten times. The CDR3 DNA is TGTGCCAGCAGCCCCTGGACTAGCGGGGTTGACACCGGGGAGCTGTTTTTT. Translated, it gives CASSPWTSGVDTGELFF. The chain recombines TRBV4-2 with TRBJ2-2; TRBD2 agrees at 12 bases. Germline V gives CDR1 LGHNA, CDR2 YNFKEQ. The CDR3 consists of 17 residues. The V gene end was trimmed by 4 bases and the J gene end by 3 bases; junction bases not matched to a gene: 6.

Ten or more counts support this clonotype. The V gene is TRBV7-2, the J gene TRBJ2-7, with 7 bases fitting TRBD2. V was clipped by 1 base and J by 0 bases; unmatched bases: 3. There are 15 residues in the CDR3. Germline V gives CDR1 SGHTA, CDR2 FQGNSA. The CDR3 protein is CASSLEGGGSYEQYF. For the CDR3, the DNA is TGTGCCAGCAGCTTAGAAGGCGGGGGCTCCTACGAGCAGTACTTC.

As to this clonotype: A read error is the likely source, as a far larger clone sits one nucleotide away. Likely a read error: the CDR3 ends without its conserved phenylalanine or tryptophan. The CDR3 DNA follows: TGTGCCAGCAGTGGGCCCGGGGAGCTGTTTATT. Amino acids: CASSGPGELFI. V usage is TRBV7-3 and J usage is TRBJ2-2; no reliable D call. V was clipped by 6 bases and J by 6 bases, with 5 bases between them. Per germline, CDR1 SGHTA and CDR2 FQGTGA. The CDR3 contains 11 residues.

This sequence joins TRBV5-1 and TRBJ1-2, with a weak D call TRBD1 (5 bases). V was pared by 4 bases and J by 7 bases, with 20 bases between. CDR3 length equals 15 residues. The germline CDR1 and CDR2 sequences are SGHRS and YFSETQ. The CDR3 nucleotides are TGCGCCAGCAGCCCCGACACTCCAGGGTGGGTTGGCTACACCTTC. Translated: CASSPDTPGWVGYTF.

This clonotype appeared many times. The chain employs TRBV5-6 and TRBJ2-7, with 10 bases lining up with TRBD2. V dropped 3 bases and J dropped 2; count of bases not matched to a gene: 8. Germline V CDR1 and CDR2: SGHDT, YYEEEE. The CDR3 spans 16 residues. The CDR3 loop is CASSSLGSGGTYEQYF. The CDR3 coding sequence is TGTGCCAGCAGCTCCCTGGGTAGCGGGGGGACCTACGAGCAGTACTTC.

This clonotype was counted at least ten times. This sequence joins TRBV5-1 and TRBJ1-2; 7 nucleotides align to TRBD1. V lost 7 bases and J lost 4; bases outside the gene matches: 4. Germline V lookup: CDR1 SGHRS, CDR2 YFSETQ. This CDR3 has 12 amino acids. For the CDR3, the DNA is TGCGCCAGCTCAACAGGGGCCTATGGCTACACCTTC. Translating it yields CASSTGAYGYTF.

Regarding this clonotype: No conserved phenylalanine or tryptophan ends this CDR3, so it is likely a read error. J is TRBJ1-1 and V is TRBV7-8, with unresolved D. The CDR3 has 14 amino acids. Germline V gene sequence: CDR1 SGHVS, CDR2 FQNEAQ. Trimming shortened V by 2 bases and J by 2 bases, and 9 bases separated the two germline ends. The CDR3 DNA reads as TGTGCCAGCAGCTTAAGCAGCGGTAACACTGAAGCTTTCTGT. Translating it yields CASSLSSGNTEAFC.

This rearrangement joins TRBV12-3 or TRBV12-4 to TRBJ2-1; D uncertain. The CDR3 runs 14 residues. The ends were cut back, 3 bases at V and 9 bases at J, with 15 bases in the middle. CDR3 nucleotide sequence: TGTGCCAGCAGTTTTGGCAGTTCAAAGGGTGAGCAGTTCTTC. Protein: CASSFGSSKGEQFF.

Regarding this clonotype: A much bigger clone sits one base away, suggesting this may be a read error. The genes are TRBV20-1 and TRBJ1-5; tentatively, D is TRBD1 (5 bases). The CDR3 is 16 residues long. The germline gives CDR1 DFQATT, CDR2 SNEGSKA (reference sequence). CDR3 sequence (DNA): TGCTGTGCCCTGCAAAGGGGTAGGGGTAGCAATCAGCCCCAGCATTTT. Its protein is CCALQRGRGSNQPQHF.

There are many counts of this clonotype. The gene calls are TRBV7-2 and TRBJ2-3, with D unclear. The CDR3 runs 13 residues. Trimming pared 5 bases from V and 0 bases from J, leaving 6 bases between. Germline values: CDR1 SGHTA, CDR2 FQGNSA. The CDR3 loop reads CASSTPSTDTQYF. For the CDR3, the DNA is TGTGCCAGCAGCACGCCTAGCACAGATACGCAGTATTTT.

This clonotype was counted at least ten times. The rearrangement links TRBV7-9 to TRBJ2-3; D gene unclear. The CDR3 is made up of 14 amino acids. The germline V and J ends were trimmed by 3 bases and 2 bases, with 9 bases remaining between them. Germline CDR1 reads SEHNR; CDR2 reads FQNEAQ (reference sequence). The CDR3 here is CASSLGRYTDTQYF. CDR3 in DNA: TGTGCCAGCAGCTTGGGCAGGTACACAGATACGCAGTATTTT.

The chain couples TRBV29-1 to TRBJ1-1, with TRBD1 matching over 8 bases. V shed 1 base and J 3 bases; nucleotides not matched to a gene: 13. CDR1 is SQVTM and CDR2 is ANQGSEA in the germline V gene. The CDR3 has 17 amino acids. The CDR3 coding sequence is TGCAGCGTTGAAGGGACAGGGTCGACCGAGTGGGACACTGAAGCTTTCTTT. Its translation: CSVEGTGSTEWDTEAFF. Using reference TRBV29-1 and TRBJ1-1 for the parts outside the CDR3, the full variable domain is SAVISQKPSRDICQRGTSLTIQCQVDSQVTMMFWYRQQPGQSLTLIATANQGSEATYESGFVIDKFPISRPNLTFSTLTVSNMSPEDSSIYLCSVEGTGSTEWDTEAFFGQGTRLTVV.

In its sample, this clonotype was seen many times. The chain carries TRBV27 and TRBJ2-2; 8 bases map to TRBD1. Germline V CDR1 and CDR2: MNHEY, SMNVEV (reference sequence). The CDR3 contains 14 residues. After removal of 2 bases from V and 7 bases from J, the junction contained 3 bases not matched to a gene. CDR3 loop: CASSLGQGVGELFF. The DNA of the CDR3 is TGTGCCAGCAGTTTAGGACAGGGTGTCGGGGAGCTGTTTTTT.

This clonotype was counted ten times or more. V usage is TRBV25-1 and J usage is TRBJ1-1; D gene ambiguous. V was clipped by 5 bases and J by 2 bases, with 3 bases between them. Germline V gene sequence: CDR1 MGHDK, CDR2 SYGVNS. This CDR3 comprises 11 residues. DNA of the CDR3: TGTGCCAGCAGTACTAACACTGAAGCTTTCTTT. Amino acid sequence: CASSTNTEAFF.